The 5 T cell receptor beta chains in this list originate from one sample, sequenced in a study of blood T cells in healthy people across ages. With a J-beta primer mix and a sample-barcoded 5' primer, a second PCR ran roughly 6 to 11 cycles. One entry per CDR3 protein, called by TCRdb with MiXCR from the 5' RACE reads. Among fewer than 900,000 distinct CDR3 sequences listed, around 36% were seen once. Sequencing was performed on blood. These receptor sequences come from a man between 18 and 29 years old in good health.

This clonotype was observed a handful of times. The chain couples TRBV27 to TRBJ1-1, with D possibly TRBD1 on 5 matching bases. From germline, CDR1 is MNHEY and CDR2 SMNVEV (reference sequence). The V end was cut by 5 bases, the J end by 4 bases, with 17 bases between. This CDR3 comprises 15 residues. The CDR3 sequence is CASSPGGGWGTEAFF. CDR3 sequence (DNA): TGTGCCAGCAGTCCGGGCGGGGGTTGGGGCACTGAAGCTTTCTTT.

V and J are TRBV5-1 and TRBJ2-1, with 7 bases aligning to TRBD1. The J segment lost 2 bases and the V segment lost 7 bases, leaving 12 bases of the junction unmatched. The germline V gene encodes CDR1 SGHRS and CDR2 YFSETQ. This CDR3 region has 16 residues. The CDR3 reads CASGDETGTAYNEQFF. DNA for the CDR3: TGCGCCAGCGGGGATGAAACCGGGACAGCCTACAATGAGCAGTTCTTC.

The chain links TRBV20-1 to TRBJ2-1; perhaps TRBD2 as D (5 bases). Germline assignment: CDR1 DFQATT and CDR2 SNEGSKA (reference sequence). There are 13 residues in the CDR3. The V gene lost 3 bases and the J gene lost 13 bases, with 19 bases spanning the gap. The CDR3 here is CSARPPSGETQFF. DNA of the CDR3: TGCAGTGCTAGGCCCCCCTCTGGGGAGACCCAGTTCTTC.

The chain uses TRBV12-3 or TRBV12-4 and TRBJ2-2; 7 positions match TRBD2. V was pared by 6 bases and J by 4 bases, with 8 bases of the junction left unmatched. CDR3 length: 15 residues. This chain's CDR3 is CASSLSGRGTGELFF. The CDR3 DNA reads TGTGCCAGCAGCCTTAGCGGGCGCGGCACCGGGGAGCTGTTTTTT.

This chain links TRBV29-1 with TRBJ2-4, with D unresolved. Near its end, the DNA agrees better with TRBJ2-5, so the J call may be wrong. This CDR3 comprises 13 residues. Per the germline V gene, CDR1 is SQVTM and CDR2 is ANQGSEA. The CDR3 nucleotides are TGCAGCGTTGGGTGGAAGGGCCAAGAGACCCAGTACTTC. Encoded protein: CSVGWKGQETQYF.